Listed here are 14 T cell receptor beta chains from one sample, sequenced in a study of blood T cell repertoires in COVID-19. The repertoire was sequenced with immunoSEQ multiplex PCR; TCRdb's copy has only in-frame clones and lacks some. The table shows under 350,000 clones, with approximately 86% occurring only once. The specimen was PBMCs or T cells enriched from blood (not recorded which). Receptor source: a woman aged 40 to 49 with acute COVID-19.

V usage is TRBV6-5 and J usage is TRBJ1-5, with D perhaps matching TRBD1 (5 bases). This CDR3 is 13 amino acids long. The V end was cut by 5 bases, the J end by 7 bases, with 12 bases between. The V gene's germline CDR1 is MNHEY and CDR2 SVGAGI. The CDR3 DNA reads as TGTGCCAGCAGTCTTCACGGGGGACAGCCCCAGCATTTT. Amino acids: CASSLHGGQPQHF.

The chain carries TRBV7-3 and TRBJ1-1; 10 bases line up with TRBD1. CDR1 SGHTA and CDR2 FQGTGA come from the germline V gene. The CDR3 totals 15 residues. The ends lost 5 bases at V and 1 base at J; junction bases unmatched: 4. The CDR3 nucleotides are TGTGCCAGCAGCAAGACAGGGGGCTCGAACACTGAAGCTTTCTTT. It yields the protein CASSKTGGSNTEAFF. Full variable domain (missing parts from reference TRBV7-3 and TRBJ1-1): GAGVSQTPSNKVTEKGKYVELRCDPISGHTALYWYRQSLGQGPEFLIYFQGTGAADDSGLPNDRFFAVRPEGSVSTLKIQRTERGDSAVYLCASSKTGGSNTEAFFGQGTRLTVV.

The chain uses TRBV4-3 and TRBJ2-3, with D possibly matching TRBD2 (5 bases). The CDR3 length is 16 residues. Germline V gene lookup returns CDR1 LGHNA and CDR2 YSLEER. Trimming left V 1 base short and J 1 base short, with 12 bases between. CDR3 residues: CASSQGTNGGTDTQYF. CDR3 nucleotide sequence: TGCGCCAGCAGCCAAGGTACCAACGGGGGCACAGATACGCAGTATTTT.

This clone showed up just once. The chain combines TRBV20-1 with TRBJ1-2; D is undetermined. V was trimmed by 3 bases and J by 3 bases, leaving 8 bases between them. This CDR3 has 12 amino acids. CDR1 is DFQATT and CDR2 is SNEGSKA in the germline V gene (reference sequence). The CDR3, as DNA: TGCAGTGCTAGTGTTTCGGACTATGGCTACACCTTC. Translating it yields CSASVSDYGYTF.

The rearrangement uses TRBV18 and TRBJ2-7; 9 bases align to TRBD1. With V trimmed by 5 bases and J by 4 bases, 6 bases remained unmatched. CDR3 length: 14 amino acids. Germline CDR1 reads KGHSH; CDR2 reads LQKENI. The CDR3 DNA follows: TGTGCCAGCTCATCCCCGGGACAGGGATACGAGCAGTACTTC. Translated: CASSSPGQGYEQYF.

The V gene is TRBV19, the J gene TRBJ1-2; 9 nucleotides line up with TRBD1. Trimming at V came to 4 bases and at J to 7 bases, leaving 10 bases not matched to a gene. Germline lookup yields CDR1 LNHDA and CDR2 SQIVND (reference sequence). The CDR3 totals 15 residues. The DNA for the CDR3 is TGTGCCAGTAGTAGGACAGGGGACGGAGGTAGTGGCTACACCTTC. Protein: CASSRTGDGGSGYTF.

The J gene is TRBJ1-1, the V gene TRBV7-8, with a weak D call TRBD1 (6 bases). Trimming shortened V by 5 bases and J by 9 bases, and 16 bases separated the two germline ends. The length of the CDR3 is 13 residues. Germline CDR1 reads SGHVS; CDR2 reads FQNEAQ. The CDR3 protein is CASSLTGTNKAFF. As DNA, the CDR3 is TGTGCCAGCAGCCTGACCGGGACAAACAAAGCTTTCTTT.

The CDR3 DNA sequence: TGCAGTGGAATAGCGAAGGAGACCCAGTACTTC. Its translation: CSGIAKETQYF. The chain combines TRBV20-1 with TRBJ2-5; possibly TRBD2 for D (5 bases). With 7 bases removed from V and 5 bases from J, the gap between germline ends came to 11 bases. The length of the CDR3 is 11 residues. Germline-derived CDR1 and CDR2 are DFQATT and SNEGSKA (reference sequence).

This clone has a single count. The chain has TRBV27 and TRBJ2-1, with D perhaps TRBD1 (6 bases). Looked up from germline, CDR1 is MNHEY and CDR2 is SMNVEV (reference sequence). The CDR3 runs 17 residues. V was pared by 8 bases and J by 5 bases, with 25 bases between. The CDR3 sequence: CASPWTARRDTDNEQFF. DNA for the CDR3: TGTGCCAGCCCTTGGACCGCACGCCGGGACACGGACAATGAGCAGTTCTTC.

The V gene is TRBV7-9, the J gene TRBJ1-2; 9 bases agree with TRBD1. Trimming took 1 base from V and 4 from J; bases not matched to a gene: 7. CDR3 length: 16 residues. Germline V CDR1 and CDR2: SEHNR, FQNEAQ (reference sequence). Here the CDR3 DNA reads TGTGCCAGCAGCTTAGGGGGACAGGGAAGGTCCTATGGCTACACCTTC. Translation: CASSLGGQGRSYGYTF.

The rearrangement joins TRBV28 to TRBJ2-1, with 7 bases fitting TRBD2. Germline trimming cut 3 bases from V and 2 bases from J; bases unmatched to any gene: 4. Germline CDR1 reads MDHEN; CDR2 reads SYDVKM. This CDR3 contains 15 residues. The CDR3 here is CASSFYGGTYNEQFF. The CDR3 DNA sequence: TGTGCCAGCAGTTTTTACGGGGGGACCTACAATGAGCAGTTCTTC.

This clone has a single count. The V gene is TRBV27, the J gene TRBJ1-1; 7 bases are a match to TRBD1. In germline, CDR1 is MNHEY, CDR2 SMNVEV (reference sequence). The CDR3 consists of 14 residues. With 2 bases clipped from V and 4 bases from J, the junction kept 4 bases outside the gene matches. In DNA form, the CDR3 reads TGTGCCAGCAGTTTAAGACAGGGTCCCACTGAAGCTTTCTTT. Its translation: CASSLRQGPTEAFF.

CDR3 nucleotide sequence: TGTGCCAGCAGTCCGGGACAGGGGGAGACCCAGTACTTC. Residues: CASSPGQGETQYF. This chain connects TRBV12-3 or TRBV12-4 to TRBJ2-5; TRBD1 agrees at 10 bases. The CDR3 consists of 13 residues. V trimming: 5 bases; J trimming: 5 bases; junction bases outside the gene matches: 2.

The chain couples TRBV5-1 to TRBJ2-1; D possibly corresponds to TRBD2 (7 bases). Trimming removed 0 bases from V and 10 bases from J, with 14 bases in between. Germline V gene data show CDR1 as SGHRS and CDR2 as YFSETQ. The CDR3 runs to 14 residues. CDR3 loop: CASSLDTGGLEQFF. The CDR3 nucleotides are TGCGCCAGCAGCTTGGATACGGGGGGCCTCGAGCAGTTCTTC.